The 2 T cell receptor beta chains below come from one sample, sequenced in a study of Graves' ophthalmopathy and Graves' hyperthyroidism. From RNA, the CDR3 regions of TCR beta chains were amplified and sequenced. An opening RT-PCR round employed HTBI primers and preceded a second-round multiplex PCR. TCRdb reprocessed the multiplex PCR reads with MiXCR, giving one entry per CDR3 protein. The sample contains under 350,000 distinct CDR3 sequences, roughly 15% of which appear only once. Sequencing input: peripheral blood. The receptors were gathered from an adult man with Graves' ophthalmopathy.

This clonotype was seen many times. This rearrangement joins TRBV18 to TRBJ1-6; TRBD1 matches at 10 bases. The V segment lost 4 bases and the J segment 8 bases; nucleotides outside the gene matches: 5. Germline CDR1 KGHSH, CDR2 LQKENI. CDR3 size: 15 residues. The CDR3 coding sequence is TGTGCCAGCTCACAAAGGACAGGGGGAGATTCACCCCTCCACTTT. It is translated as CASSQRTGGDSPLHF.

This clonotype appeared many times. The V gene is TRBV6-5, the J gene TRBJ1-2, with a possible D match to TRBD1 (5 bases). V lost 0 bases and J lost 4, with 9 bases in between. Germline V CDR1 and CDR2: MNHEY, SVGAGI. The CDR3 totals 14 residues. CDR3 region: CASSYSTQGYGYTF. CDR3 in DNA: TGTGCCAGCAGTTACTCGACCCAGGGCTATGGCTACACCTTC.